Only a few counts were recorded for the clone carrying this TCR beta chain. No antigen is known for it. The germline gives CDR1 KGHDR, CDR2 SFDVKD. This CDR3 comprises 12 residues. With V trimmed by 12 bases and J by 5 bases, 6 bases remained unmatched. The data belong to a study of T cell repertoires in cytomegalovirus infection. Study-level points and caveats: Dominant in the ex vivo response were TCR beta clonotypes restricted by HLA-C and specific for CMV.

Each CDR3 protein is one row after TCRdb ran MiXCR on the reads. The sample records fewer than 950,000 distinct CDR3 sequences, around a third being singletons. The starting material was cultured CD8+ T cells from PBMCs, obtained from culture after CMV antigen stimulation. The TCR originated in a human donor in good health (CMV status not recorded). Some clones in this sample may be carry-over from other donors' samples. The gene calls are TRBV24-1 and TRBJ2-1; 7 bases map to TRBD1. CDR3 in amino acids: CAAGTVHNEQFF. CDR3 nucleotides: TGTGCCGCTGGGACAGTACACAATGAGCAGTTCTTC.